Each of the 22 T cell receptor beta chains below was sequenced from the same sample in a study of early T cells in non-severe SARS-CoV-2 infection (dated by TCRdb to 2020 to 2022). Receptors were amplified or captured by 5' RACE. The sequencer was a NextSeq 500. TCRdb cleaned the public reads at Q25 with fastp, built clones with MiXCR and kept in-frame beta chains. When rows share a CDR3 protein, they turn into one entry using the most common DNA and genes. The table for this sample lists 85,000 to 100,000 distinct CDR3 sequences; approximately 10% of them were counted only once. The ten largest clones represent roughly 4.5% of the sample. Sequencing used whole blood, obtained at baseline. Receptors were obtained from an adult who was a healthcare worker with PCR-confirmed SARS-CoV-2 infection or an uninfected control (not recorded which).

J is TRBJ2-7 and V is TRBV20-1; TRBD2 aligns across 13 bases. The CDR3 covers 15 residues. V lost 6 bases to trimming and J lost 2 bases; unmatched junction nucleotides: 7. The V gene's germline CDR1 is DFQATT and CDR2 SNEGSKA (reference sequence). The CDR3 region has the DNA TGCAGTGCGCCCGGACTAGCGGGAGCGACCTACGAGCAGTACTTC. Protein sequence: CSAPGLAGATYEQYF.

There are many counts of this clonotype. J is TRBJ1-6 and V is TRBV7-9; the D is unclear. The V gene's germline CDR1 is SEHNR and CDR2 FQNEAQ (reference sequence). With 5 bases removed from V and 9 bases from J, the gap between germline ends came to 11 bases. The CDR3 consists of 13 residues. This chain's CDR3 is CASSTEGRSPLHF. The CDR3, as DNA: TGTGCCAGCAGCACAGAGGGCCGTTCACCCCTCCACTTT.

This clonotype was observed a handful of times. The chain joins TRBV11-3 to TRBJ2-4; no definite D call. Per germline, CDR1 SGHNT and CDR2 YENEEA. There are 13 residues in the CDR3. Trimming took off 1 base at V and 8 bases at J, with 9 bases between the two ends. The CDR3 nucleotides are TGTGCCAGCAGCTTAGGAAGGGATGACATTCAGTACTTC. Its protein product is CASSLGRDDIQYF.

V usage is TRBV4-1 and J usage is TRBJ1-1, with TRBD1 as a possible D gene (5 bases). Germline CDR1 MGHRA, CDR2 YSYEKL. V lost 0 bases to trimming and J lost 4 bases, with 12 bases between them. This CDR3 contains 15 residues. CDR3 sequence (DNA): TGCGCCAGCAGCCAAGATGAAGGCAGGGTCACTGAAGCTTTCTTT. Translation: CASSQDEGRVTEAFF.

The chain recombines TRBV9 with TRBJ2-1; TRBD1 agrees at 12 bases. In germline, CDR1 is SGDLS, CDR2 YYNGEE. The CDR3 length is 14 residues. V lost 5 bases to trimming and J lost 8 bases; unmatched junction nucleotides: 5. The CDR3 loop reads CASRPGTGGDEQFF. CDR3 nucleotide sequence: TGTGCCAGCAGACCTGGGACAGGGGGCGATGAGCAGTTCTTC.

This CDR3 reads CASLNPAGGFQYF. CDR3 bases: TGTGCCAGCCTTAACCCAGCGGGAGGGTTCCAGTACTTC. The V and J genes are TRBV19 and TRBJ2-5, with 10 bases that match TRBD2. The CDR3 runs 13 residues. V shed 9 bases and J 10 bases; nucleotides not matched to a gene: 11. Per the germline V gene, CDR1 is LNHDA and CDR2 is SQIVND (reference sequence).

This clonotype was seen a handful of times. The V and J genes are TRBV2 and TRBJ2-2; the D gene is possibly TRBD2 (5 bases). The CDR3 contains 14 residues. CDR1 and CDR2 (germline): SNHLY, FYNNEI. The germline V and J ends were trimmed by 8 bases and 0 bases, with 10 bases remaining between them. The chain's CDR3 is CASQGSTNTGELFF. CDR3 nucleotides: TGTGCCAGCCAAGGGAGTACGAACACCGGGGAGCTGTTTTTT.

The V call is TRBV7-8, the J call TRBJ2-1; 12 bases fit TRBD2. CDR1 and CDR2 from the germline V gene are SGHVS and FQNEAQ. This CDR3 comprises 16 residues. The junction had 3 bases not matched to a gene; V was cut back by 4 bases and J by 2 bases. For the CDR3, the DNA is TGTGCCAGCAGCTACTCTAGCGGGGGGGCCTACAATGAGCAGTTCTTC. This translates into CASSYSSGGAYNEQFF. The full variable domain, completed using reference TRBV7-8 and TRBJ2-1, is GAGVSQSPRYKVAKRGQDVALRCDPISGHVSLFWYQQALGQGPEFLTYFQNEAQLDKSGLPSDRFFAERPEGSVSTLKIQRTQQEDSAVYLCASSYSSGGAYNEQFFGPGTRLTVL.

A few counts support this clonotype. The chain employs TRBV7-9 and TRBJ2-3; no firm D call. The CDR3 is 13 residues long. Germline lookup yields CDR1 SEHNR and CDR2 FQNEAQ (reference sequence). V lost 6 bases and J lost 4, with 11 bases in between. CDR3 DNA sequence: TGTGCCAGCAGGTCGAGTATAGCAGATACGCAGTATTTT. This encodes CASRSSIADTQYF. Full variable domain (missing parts from reference TRBV7-9 and TRBJ2-3): DTGVSQNPRHKITKRGQNVTFRCDPISEHNRLYWYRQTLGQGPEFLTYFQNEAQLEKSRLLSDRFSAERPKGSFSTLEIQRTEQGDSAMYLCASRSSIADTQYFGPGTRLTVL.

At least ten counts were recorded for this clonotype. V gene TRBV3-1 combines with J gene TRBJ2-1, with D perhaps matching TRBD2 (5 bases). V lost 4 bases to trimming and J lost 0 bases, with 13 bases between them. Germline CDR1 LGHDT, CDR2 YNNKEL (reference sequence). CDR3 length: 16 residues. The CDR3 loop reads CASSRFRESSYNEQFF. The CDR3 bases are TGTGCCAGCAGCCGATTTAGGGAGAGCTCCTACAATGAGCAGTTCTTC.

The chain recombines TRBV5-1 with TRBJ2-3; D ambiguous. Germline assignment: CDR1 SGHRS and CDR2 YFSETQ. Trimming shortened V by 3 bases and J by 4 bases, and 9 bases separated the two germline ends. This CDR3 comprises 13 residues. The CDR3 spells CASSSRAPDTQYF. CDR3 bases: TGCGCCAGCAGCTCCCGGGCCCCAGATACGCAGTATTTT.

The CDR3 DNA reads TGTGCCAGCAAGGGACAGTCTAATCAGCCCCAGCATTTT. Translated: CASKGQSNQPQHF. This chain joins TRBV2 and TRBJ1-5; TRBD1 agrees at 7 bases. Germline lookup yields CDR1 SNHLY and CDR2 FYNNEI. This CDR3 comprises 13 residues. The V and J ends lost 7 bases and 4 bases, in that order; junction bases with no gene match: 4.

The V and J genes are TRBV20-1 and TRBJ1-4; D may be TRBD1 (6 bases). Germline CDR1 is DFQATT and CDR2 is SNEGSKA (reference sequence). Trimming pared 0 bases from V and 7 bases from J, leaving 12 bases between. The CDR3 sequence is 14 residues long. The CDR3 is CSARDLGHTEKLFF. The CDR3 DNA follows: TGCAGTGCTAGAGATCTGGGACACACTGAAAAACTGTTTTTT.

This clonotype appeared many times. The V gene is TRBV20-1, the J gene TRBJ2-3; 7 nucleotides line up with TRBD2. The trim removed 0 bases at V and 4 bases at J, leaving 7 bases unmatched. Germline assignment: CDR1 DFQATT and CDR2 SNEGSKA (reference sequence). This CDR3 has 15 amino acids. CDR3 sequence: CSARDLASGPDTQYF. The CDR3 DNA reads as TGCAGTGCTAGAGATCTGGCTAGCGGCCCAGATACGCAGTATTTT.

V usage is TRBV5-6 and J usage is TRBJ2-7; D is uncertain. The CDR3 is made up of 13 amino acids. The V end lost 4 bases, the J end lost 2 bases, and 10 bases lay between the germline ends. Germline-derived CDR1 and CDR2 are SGHDT and YYEEEE. The CDR3 protein is CASSRTQAYEQYF. The CDR3 coding sequence is TGTGCCAGCAGCAGGACGCAGGCCTACGAGCAGTACTTC.

This clonotype was picked up a small number of times. The chain joins TRBV12-3 or TRBV12-4 to TRBJ1-1; 8 nucleotides line up with TRBD1. This CDR3 contains 15 residues. With 3 bases clipped from V and 0 bases from J, the junction kept 3 bases outside the gene matches. The CDR3 loop reads CASSFSGGLNTEAFF. The DNA of the CDR3 is TGTGCCAGCAGTTTTTCAGGGGGCTTGAACACTGAAGCTTTCTTT.

This clonotype was observed at least ten times. The V call is TRBV10-3, the J call TRBJ1-1; TRBD1 agrees at 7 bases. Per the germline V gene, CDR1 is ENHRY and CDR2 is SYGVKD. After removal of 4 bases from V and 8 bases from J, the junction contained 7 bases not matched to a gene. The CDR3 is made up of 13 amino acids. The chain's CDR3 is CAISASLDREAFF. The DNA for the CDR3 is TGTGCCATCAGTGCGAGCCTGGACAGGGAAGCTTTCTTT.

The chain employs TRBV27 and TRBJ2-1, with D unresolved. Germline V gene sequence: CDR1 MNHEY, CDR2 SMNVEV (reference sequence). The CDR3 consists of 12 residues. Between the trimmed V and J ends, which lost 4 bases and 6 bases, there was a span of 7 bases. Here the CDR3 DNA reads TGTGCCAGCAGTTCCTGGCGCAATGAGCAGTTCTTC. It yields the protein CASSSWRNEQFF.

CDR3 sequence (DNA): TGCGCCAGCAATACCGTCGGCCTCTCCTACAATGAGCAGTTCTTC. Translated, it gives CASNTVGLSYNEQFF. The V call is TRBV10-2, the J call TRBJ2-1, with unresolved D. V lost 7 bases and J lost 0, with 13 bases in between. CDR1 and CDR2 (germline): WSHSY, SAAADI. The CDR3 has 15 residues.

This clonotype was seen more than once but under ten times. The genes are TRBV7-2 and TRBJ2-7; maybe TRBD1 (6 bases). The CDR3 is made up of 15 amino acids. V shed 6 bases and J shed 4 bases, with 19 bases lying between them. The V gene's germline CDR1 is SGHTA and CDR2 FQGNSA. Written as DNA, the CDR3 is TGTGCCAGCAGTGAGGGGGACCCTACTTCGTACGAGCAGTACTTC. It yields the protein CASSEGDPTSYEQYF.

This clonotype was picked up many times. V is TRBV19 and J is TRBJ1-1; D is ambiguous. The CDR3 runs to 13 residues. Trimming pared 9 bases from V and 1 base from J, leaving 12 bases between. CDR1 and CDR2 from the germline V gene are LNHDA and SQIVND (reference sequence). The CDR3 loop is CASLSAGNTEAFF. DNA of the CDR3: TGTGCCAGCCTCTCGGCGGGGAACACTGAAGCTTTCTTT. The variable domain in full, with the rest retrieved from reference TRBV19 and TRBJ1-1, is DGGITQSPKYLFRKEGQNVTLSCEQNLNHDAMYWYRQDPGQGLRLIYYSQIVNDFQKGDIAEGYSVSREKKESFPLTVTSAQKNPTAFYLCASLSAGNTEAFFGQGTRLTVV.

There are a few counts of this clonotype. This chain uses TRBV6-6 with TRBJ1-5; possibly TRBD1 for D (5 bases). V dropped 2 bases and J dropped 5 bases, with 10 bases sitting between them. There are 14 residues in the CDR3. Germline-derived CDR1 and CDR2 are MNHNY and SVGAGI (reference sequence). CDR3 residues: CASSYQIRDQPQHF. The CDR3 DNA is TGTGCCAGCAGTTACCAAATCAGGGATCAGCCCCAGCATTTT.